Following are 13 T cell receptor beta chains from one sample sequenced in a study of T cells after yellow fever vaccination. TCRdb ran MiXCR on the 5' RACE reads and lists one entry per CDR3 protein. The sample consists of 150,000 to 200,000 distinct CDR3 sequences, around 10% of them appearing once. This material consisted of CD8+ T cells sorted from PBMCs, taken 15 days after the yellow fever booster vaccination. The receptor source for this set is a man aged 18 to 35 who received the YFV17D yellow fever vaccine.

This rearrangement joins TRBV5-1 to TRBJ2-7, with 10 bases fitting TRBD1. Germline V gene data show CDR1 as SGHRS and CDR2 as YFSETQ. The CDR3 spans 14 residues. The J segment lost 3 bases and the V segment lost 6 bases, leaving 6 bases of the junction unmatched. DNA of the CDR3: TGCGCCAGCATGCCCGGGACAGGGGTCTACGAGCAGTACTTC. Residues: CASMPGTGVYEQYF. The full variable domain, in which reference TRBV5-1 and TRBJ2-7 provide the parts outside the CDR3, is KAGVTQTPRYLIKTRGQQVTLSCSPISGHRSVSWYQQTPGQGLQFLFEYFSETQRNKGNFPGRFSGRQFSNSRSEMNVSTLELGDSALYLCASMPGTGVYEQYFGPGTRLTVT.

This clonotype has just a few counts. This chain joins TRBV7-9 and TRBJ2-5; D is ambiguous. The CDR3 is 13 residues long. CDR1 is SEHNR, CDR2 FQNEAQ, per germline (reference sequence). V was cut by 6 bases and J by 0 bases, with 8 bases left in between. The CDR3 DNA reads TGTGCCAGCAGGACACCTTACCAAGAGACCCAGTACTTC. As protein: CASRTPYQETQYF.

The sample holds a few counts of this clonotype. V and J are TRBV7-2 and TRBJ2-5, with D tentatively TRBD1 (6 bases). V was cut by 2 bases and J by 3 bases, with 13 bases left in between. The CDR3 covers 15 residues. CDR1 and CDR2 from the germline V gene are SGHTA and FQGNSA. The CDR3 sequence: CASSLWTEGEETQYF. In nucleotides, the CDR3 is TGTGCCAGCAGCTTATGGACAGAGGGCGAAGAGACCCAGTACTTC. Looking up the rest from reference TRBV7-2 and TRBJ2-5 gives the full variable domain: GAGVSQSPSNKVTEKGKDVELRCDPISGHTALYWYRQSLGQGLEFLIYFQGNSAPDKSGLPSDRFSAERTGGSVSTLTIQRTQQEDSAVYLCASSLWTEGEETQYFGPGTRLLVL.

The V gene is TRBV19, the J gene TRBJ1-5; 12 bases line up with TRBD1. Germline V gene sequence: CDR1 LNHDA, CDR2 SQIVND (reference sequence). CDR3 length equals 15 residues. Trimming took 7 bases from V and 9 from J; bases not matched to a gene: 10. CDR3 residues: CASTWGTGGGWPQHF. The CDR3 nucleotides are TGTGCCAGTACCTGGGGGACAGGGGGCGGGTGGCCCCAGCATTTT.

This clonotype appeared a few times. For the CDR3, the DNA is TGTGCCACCAGTGATTTGAGCAATGAGCAGTTCTTC. Its translation is CATSDLSNEQFF. The chain uses TRBV24-1 and TRBJ2-1; D not certain. Per the germline V gene, CDR1 is KGHDR and CDR2 is SFDVKD. The V end lost 0 bases, the J end lost 6 bases, and 2 bases lay between the germline ends. CDR3 size: 12 residues.

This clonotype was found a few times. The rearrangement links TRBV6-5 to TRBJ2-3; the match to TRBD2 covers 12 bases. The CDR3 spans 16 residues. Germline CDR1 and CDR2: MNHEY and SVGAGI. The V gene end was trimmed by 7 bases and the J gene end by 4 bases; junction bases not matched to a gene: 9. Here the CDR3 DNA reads TGTGCCAGCAACCTACTAGCGGGGGGCAGGTCAGATACGCAGTATTTT. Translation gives CASNLLAGGRSDTQYF.

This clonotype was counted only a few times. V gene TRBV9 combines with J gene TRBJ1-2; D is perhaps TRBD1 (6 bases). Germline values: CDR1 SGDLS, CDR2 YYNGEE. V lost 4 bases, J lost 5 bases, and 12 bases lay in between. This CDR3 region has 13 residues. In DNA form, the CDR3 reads TGTGCCAGCAGCTTACAAGGGACATATGGCTACACCTTC. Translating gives CASSLQGTYGYTF.

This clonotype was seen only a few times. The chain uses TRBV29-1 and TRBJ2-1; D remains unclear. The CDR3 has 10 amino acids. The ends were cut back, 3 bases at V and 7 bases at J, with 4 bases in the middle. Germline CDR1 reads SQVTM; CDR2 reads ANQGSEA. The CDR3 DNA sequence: TGCAGCGTTGATATGAATGAGCAGTTCTTC. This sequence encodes CSVDMNEQFF.

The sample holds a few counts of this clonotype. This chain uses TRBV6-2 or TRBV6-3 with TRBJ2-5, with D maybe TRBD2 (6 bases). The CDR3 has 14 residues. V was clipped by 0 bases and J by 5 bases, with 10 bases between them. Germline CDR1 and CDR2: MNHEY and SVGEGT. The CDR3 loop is CASSYSIRGETQYF. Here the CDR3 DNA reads TGTGCCAGCAGTTACTCGATCCGGGGGGAGACCCAGTACTTC.

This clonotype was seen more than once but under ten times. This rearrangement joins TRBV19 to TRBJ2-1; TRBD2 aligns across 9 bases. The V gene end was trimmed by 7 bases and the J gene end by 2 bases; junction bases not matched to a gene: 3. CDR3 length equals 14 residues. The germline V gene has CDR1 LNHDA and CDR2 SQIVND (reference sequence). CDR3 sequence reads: CASTSGDPYNEQFF. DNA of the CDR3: TGTGCCAGTACTAGCGGGGACCCCTACAATGAGCAGTTCTTC.

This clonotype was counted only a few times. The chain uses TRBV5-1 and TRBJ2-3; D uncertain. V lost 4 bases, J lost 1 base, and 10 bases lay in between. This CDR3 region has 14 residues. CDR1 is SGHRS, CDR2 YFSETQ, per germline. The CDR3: CASSLTYGTDTQYF. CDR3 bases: TGCGCCAGCAGCCTGACATACGGCACAGATACGCAGTATTTT.

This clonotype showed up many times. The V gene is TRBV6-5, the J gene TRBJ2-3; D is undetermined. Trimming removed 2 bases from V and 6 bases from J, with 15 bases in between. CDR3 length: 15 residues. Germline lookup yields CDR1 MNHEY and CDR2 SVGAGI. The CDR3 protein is CASSYGVGPYDTQYF. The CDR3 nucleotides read TGTGCCAGCAGTTACGGGGTTGGCCCATATGATACGCAGTATTTT.

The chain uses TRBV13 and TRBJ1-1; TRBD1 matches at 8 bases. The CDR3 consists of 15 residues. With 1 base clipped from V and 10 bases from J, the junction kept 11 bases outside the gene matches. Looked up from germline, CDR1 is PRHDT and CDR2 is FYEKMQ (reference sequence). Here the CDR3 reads CASSLDFGQGSSAFF. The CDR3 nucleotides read TGTGCCAGCAGCTTAGATTTCGGACAGGGTAGCTCAGCTTTCTTT. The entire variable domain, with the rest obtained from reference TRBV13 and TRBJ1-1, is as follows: AAGVIQSPRHLIKEKRETATLKCYPIPRHDTVYWYQQGPGQDPQFLISFYEKMQSDKGSIPDRFSAQQFSDYHSELNMSSLELGDSALYFCASSLDFGQGSSAFFGQGTRLTVV.